Listed below are T cell receptor beta chains from one sample, sequenced in a study of blood T cell repertoires in COVID-19. Assay: immunoSEQ multiplex PCR; the TCRdb copy retains only in-frame clones and omits some. The table has about 230,000 clones, 81% seen once. Sequencing used peripheral blood. The source is a woman over 75 with acute or convalescent COVID-19. Each CDR3 is given with its conserved first and last residue. Each record gives: clone size, D gene, CDR3 length, J gene, V gene, CDR3 DNA, CDR3 protein. A D gene is named only where the DNA matches it firmly. A clone size is listed for some rows: how often the clone was seen (once, few, many), or a class if it is expanded.

once	TRBD1	13	TRBJ2-1	TRBV29-1	TGCAGCGTACAACGGACAGGCAGCAATGAGCAGTTCTTC	CSVQRTGSNEQFF
-	TRBD2	14	TRBJ2-1	TRBV29-1	TGCAGCGTTGCGGAGTCTAGCGGGCAAGGTGGGCAGTTCTTC	CSVAESSGQGGQFF
-	-	13	TRBJ1-2	TRBV28	TGTGCCAGCAGCCAAAGCTCTAAGTATGGCTACACCTTC	CASSQSSKYGYTF
once	TRBD1	16	TRBJ2-7	TRBV3-1/TRBV3-2	TGTGCCAGCAGCCGACCCGGGACAGGGCCCTCCTACGAGCAGTACTTC	CASSRPGTGPSYEQYF
-	TRBD2	16	TRBJ2-1	TRBV18	TGTGCCAGCTCACCACTCCAGCGGGGGGCCTACAATGAGCAGTTCTTC	CASSPLQRGAYNEQFF
-	-	15	TRBJ2-1	TRBV7-2	TGTGCCAGCAGCCCGAGCAGGGCCCGTGCCAATGAGCAGTTCTTC	CASSPSRARANEQFF
few	-	14	TRBJ1-2	TRBV10-3	TGTGCCATCAGTGAGGAGGGGGTAGGATACGGCTACACCTTC	CAISEEGVGYGYTF
-	TRBD1	18	TRBJ1-5	TRBV3-1/TRBV3-2	TGTGCCAGCAGCCAAGTCCCTCGGACAGGGTTCGGCAATCAGCCCCAGCATTTT	CASSQVPRTGFGNQPQHF
-	TRBD1	14	TRBJ1-1	TRBV9	TGTGCCAGCAGCGCACCACAGGGGACGATAGAAGCTTTCTTT	CASSAPQGTIEAFF
-	-	13	TRBJ1-1	TRBV11-3	TGTGCCAGCAGCTTACCCGGGAACACTGAAGCTTTCTTT	CASSLPGNTEAFF
-	TRBD1	15	TRBJ2-5	TRBV19	TGTGCCAGTAGTCGCAGACAGGGTAATCAAGAGACCCAGTACTTC	CASSRRQGNQETQYF
-	-	12	TRBJ1-2	TRBV30	TGTGCCTGGAGGGTGGCACCGGGGGGCTACACCTTC	CAWRVAPGGYTF
-	-	16	TRBJ2-4	TRBV13	TGTGCCAGCAGCTTAAGACCCGCTAGTGCCAAAAACATTCAGTACTTC	CASSLRPASAKNIQYF
-	TRBD1	11	TRBJ1-2	TRBV10-3	TGTGCCATCAGTGAGGGGACAGGGAACACCTTC	CAISEGTGNTF
-	TRBD1	13	TRBJ1-2	TRBV7-3	TGTGCCAGCAGCACCGAGACAGGGATTGGCTACACCTTC	CASSTETGIGYTF
-	TRBD1	13	TRBJ2-5	TRBV27	TGTGCCAGCAGATGGACAGGGCGAGAGACCCAGTACTTC	CASRWTGRETQYF
-	-	12	TRBJ1-1	TRBV5-4	TGTGCCAGCAGCAGTGGAGGCACTGAAGCTTTCTTT	CASSSGGTEAFF
-	-	15	TRBJ2-3	TRBV18	TGTGCCAGCTCTTCGGACTCCTTTGGTACAGATACGCAGTATTTT	CASSSDSFGTDTQYF
-	-	14	TRBJ1-2	TRBV7-9	TGTGCCAGCACCCCCGGGGTCTTGGTGTATGGCTACACCTTC	CASTPGVLVYGYTF
-	TRBD2	15	TRBJ2-3	TRBV5-1	TGCGCCAGCAGCTTGGGGACTAGCGGGCTAGATACGCAGTATTTT	CASSLGTSGLDTQYF
few	TRBD1	14	TRBJ2-7	TRBV5-1	TGCGCCAGCAGGGGACAGGGAAACTCCTACGAGCAGTACTTC	CASRGQGNSYEQYF
-	-	16	TRBJ1-6	TRBV28	TGTGCCAGCAGCTCTGGTAGGGGCCCCTATAATTCACCCCTCCACTTT	CASSSGRGPYNSPLHF
-	TRBD2	14	TRBJ2-7	TRBV6-2/TRBV6-3	TGTGCCAGCAGTCTTAGCGGGAGCACGGGCGAGCAGTACTTC	CASSLSGSTGEQYF
few	-	15	TRBJ1-2	TRBV6-5	TGTGCCAGCTCACCTCCAGGAAATACTAACTATGGCTACACCTTC	CASSPPGNTNYGYTF
-	-	16	TRBJ2-1	TRBV5-1	TGCGCCAGCAGCGCGGGCTTTAGCGCGGTTAACAATGAGCAGTTCTTC	CASSAGFSAVNNEQFF
-	-	13	TRBJ1-6	TRBV6-5	TGTGCCAGCAGGACAGTAGAGGTCTCACCCCTCCACTTT	CASRTVEVSPLHF
-	-	12	TRBJ1-6	TRBV12-3/TRBV12-4	TGTGCCAGCAGTTTACCGGGTTCACCCCTCCACTTT	CASSLPGSPLHF
few	-	13	TRBJ1-3	TRBV11-3	TGTGCCAGCAGCTCCAACTCTGGAAACACCATATATTTT	CASSSNSGNTIYF
-	-	13	TRBJ2-5	TRBV5-1	TGCGCCAGCAGCACCCGAGGGTTTGAGACCCAGTACTTC	CASSTRGFETQYF
-	-	13	TRBJ1-2	TRBV27	TGTGCCAGCAGTTTCTCAGCTAACTATGGCTACACCTTC	CASSFSANYGYTF
-	TRBD2	16	TRBJ2-1	TRBV11-2	TGTGCCAGCAGAATAACCGGGACTAGCTCCTACAATGAGCAGTTCTTC	CASRITGTSSYNEQFF
-	-	14	TRBJ1-2	TRBV6-1	TGTGCCAGCAGTGAAGGGCAGGTAGTCTATGGCTACACCTTC	CASSEGQVVYGYTF
-	TRBD1	16	TRBJ1-6	TRBV4-2	TGTGCCAGCAGCCAAGCTTCGGGACAGCGCAATTCACCCCTCCACTTT	CASSQASGQRNSPLHF
-	-	15	TRBJ2-7	TRBV14	TGTGCCAGCAGCCAAGACCCAGGTTCCTCCTACGAGCAGTACTTC	CASSQDPGSSYEQYF
few	-	14	TRBJ2-3	TRBV10-3	TGTGCCATCAGCGCCGAAGTCGCGACAGATACGCAGTATTTT	CAISAEVATDTQYF
-	TRBD1	15	TRBJ1-2	TRBV5-1	TGCGCCAGCAGCTTGGGACAGGGGGCGCCGGGGGGCTACACCTTC	CASSLGQGAPGGYTF
-	-	13	TRBJ2-4	TRBV2	TGTGCCAGCAGTCGGGAAACGAAAAACATTCAGTACTTC	CASSRETKNIQYF
-	-	14	TRBJ1-2	TRBV15	TGTGCCACCAGCAGAGATCGGACAGCAAATGGCTACACCTTC	CATSRDRTANGYTF
-	-	15	TRBJ2-5	TRBV6-4	TGTGCCAGCAAGCCGGACAGTAACGTTCAAGAGACCCAGTACTTC	CASKPDSNVQETQYF
few	-	16	TRBJ1-3	TRBV10-3	TGTGCCATCAGCCCCGGGAACGTCCGAGCTGGAAACACCATATATTTT	CAISPGNVRAGNTIYF
-	-	17	TRBJ1-5	TRBV28	TGTGCCAGCAGCCTACAGGGAGCCGGGCCTAGCAATCAGCCCCAGCATTTT	CASSLQGAGPSNQPQHF
few	TRBD2	17	TRBJ2-1	TRBV27	TGTGCCAGCAGTGGGGGACTAGCGGGGTTCTTTTACAATGAGCAGTTCTTC	CASSGGLAGFFYNEQFF
-	TRBD2	17	TRBJ2-5	TRBV15	TGTGCCACCAGCAGAGATAATAGCGGGCCGCTCCAAGAGACCCAGTACTTC	CATSRDNSGPLQETQYF
-	TRBD2	16	TRBJ2-5	TRBV2	TGTGCCAGCGGCCCCGAGTGGCGGGGGGGGCAAGAGACCCAGTACTTC	CASGPEWRGGQETQYF
-	TRBD2	22	TRBJ2-5	TRBV15	TGTGCCACCAGCAGAGATTTGGGTACGGGACTAGCACTCCTACCCTCCCAAGAGACCCAGTACTTC	CATSRDLGTGLALLPSQETQYF
-	-	17	TRBJ1-3	TRBV5-6	TGTGCCAGCAGTAAACAGGGACAAGGGAGCTCTGGAAACACCATATATTTT	CASSKQGQGSSGNTIYF
-	-	16	TRBJ2-2	TRBV28	TGTGCCAGCAGTTCCCCGCAGGGTGCGAACACCGGGGAGCTGTTTTTT	CASSSPQGANTGELFF
-	TRBD2	16	TRBJ2-7	TRBV15	TGTGCCACCAGCAGAGATCTGGGACTAGCGGGTTCCGAGCAGTACTTC	CATSRDLGLAGSEQYF
-	-	12	TRBJ1-1	TRBV10-3	TGTGCCATCAGTGGGGGGGACACTGAAGCTTTCTTT	CAISGGDTEAFF
-	TRBD1	14	TRBJ1-1	TRBV5-1	TGCGCCAGCAGCTTTGGACAGGGCGGCACTGAAGCTTTCTTT	CASSFGQGGTEAFF
-	-	16	TRBJ1-2	TRBV28	TGTGCCAGCAGTTTATCGGGCCGTCGGGGAAGCTATGGCTACACCTTC	CASSLSGRRGSYGYTF
-	-	16	TRBJ1-5	TRBV6-1	TGTGCCAGCAGTGAACGTGGGGCAGGGGGCAATCAGCCCCAGCATTTT	CASSERGAGGNQPQHF
-	TRBD1	14	TRBJ1-1	TRBV5-1	TGCGCCAGCAGCGTGGGACAGGAGCCATCTGAAGCTTTCTTT	CASSVGQEPSEAFF
-	-	13	TRBJ2-1	TRBV19	TGTGCCAGTAATAGTGGGAGGAACAATGAGCAGTTCTTC	CASNSGRNNEQFF
-	-	14	TRBJ2-4	TRBV5-1	TGCGCCAGCAGCCCTGGGACGGGAGTAGACATTCAGTACTTC	CASSPGTGVDIQYF
once	-	14	TRBJ1-2	TRBV13	TGTGCCAGCAGCTTAAGTCAGGGGAGGGATGGCTACACCTTC	CASSLSQGRDGYTF
-	TRBD1	14	TRBJ2-7	TRBV5-4	TGTGCCAGCAGCCCAGGACAGGGCTCCTACGAGCAGTACTTC	CASSPGQGSYEQYF